Below are 14 T cell receptor beta chains sequenced from a single sample in a study of T cells after yellow fever vaccination. TCRdb ran MiXCR on the 5' RACE reads and lists one entry per CDR3 protein. In the table there are a few hundred thousand distinct CDR3 sequences, around 12% of which are singletons. The source was CD4+ T cells sorted from PBMCs, collected 15 days after the yellow fever booster vaccination. The receptors were gathered from a man between 18 and 35 years old who received the YFV17D yellow fever vaccine.

This chain's CDR3 is CASSLDRGWEDTQYF. CDR3 nucleotide sequence: TGCGCCAGCAGCTTGGACAGGGGGTGGGAAGATACGCAGTATTTT. This chain uses TRBV5-1 with TRBJ2-3, with 8 bases matching TRBD1. V dropped 0 bases and J dropped 5; count of bases not matched to a gene: 5. The CDR3 sequence is 15 residues long. Per the germline V gene, CDR1 is SGHRS and CDR2 is YFSETQ.

This clonotype was counted at least ten times. In DNA, the CDR3 is TGCAGTGCTAGAGTCCCCCATATATTATCCGGGGAGCTGTTTTTT. As protein: CSARVPHILSGELFF. The rearrangement joins TRBV20-1 to TRBJ2-2, with D unclear. Deletions cut 1 base from V and 6 bases from J, with 15 bases between. The CDR3 extends over 15 amino acids. Germline V gene lookup returns CDR1 DFQATT and CDR2 SNEGSKA (reference sequence).

This clonotype appeared a few times. The chain recombines TRBV4-2 with TRBJ1-2; D may be TRBD1 (5 bases). The CDR3 extends over 15 amino acids. Trimming removed 4 bases at V and 3 bases at J, with 15 bases between. The germline V gene has CDR1 LGHNA and CDR2 YNFKEQ. In DNA form, the CDR3 reads TGTGCCAGCAGCCGGGGCAGGGCCCCCGACTATGGCTACACCTTC. Its protein product is CASSRGRAPDYGYTF.

This clonotype showed up many times. This rearrangement joins TRBV5-1 to TRBJ2-3, with a tentative D call TRBD2 (6 bases). Trimming removed 4 bases from V and 1 base from J, with 13 bases in between. CDR1 and CDR2 (germline): SGHRS, YFSETQ. This CDR3 comprises 15 residues. CDR3 nucleotides: TGCGCCAGCAGCGCCGGGAGCGGACGCACAGATACGCAGTATTTT. Translating gives CASSAGSGRTDTQYF.

This clonotype was seen repeatedly, ten times or more. This rearrangement joins TRBV4-1 to TRBJ2-3, with 11 nucleotides matching TRBD2. The CDR3 sequence is 18 residues long. The V gene's germline CDR1 is MGHRA and CDR2 YSYEKL. Trimming took 3 bases from V and 1 from J; bases not matched to a gene: 9. CDR3 in amino acids: CASSQTSGALFGTDTQYF. Here the CDR3 DNA reads TGCGCCAGCAGCCAGACTAGCGGGGCCTTGTTTGGCACAGATACGCAGTATTTT.

The V call is TRBV19, the J call TRBJ1-1; no firm D call. The CDR3 contains 15 residues. Per germline, CDR1 LNHDA and CDR2 SQIVND (reference sequence). V lost 4 bases and J 0 bases, leaving 12 bases between the germline ends. As DNA, the CDR3 is TGTGCCAGTAGTAACCGGCTGTCCATGAACACTGAAGCTTTCTTT. Its protein product is CASSNRLSMNTEAFF.

CDR3 sequence reads: CASRFTGAPGYTF. CDR3 nucleotides: TGTGCCAGCAGATTCACAGGGGCGCCTGGCTACACCTTC. The chain carries TRBV7-2 and TRBJ1-2; 7 bases fit TRBD1. There are 13 residues in the CDR3. V lost 6 bases, J lost 7 bases, and 8 bases stayed unmatched. Germline V CDR1 and CDR2: SGHTA, FQGNSA.

This clonotype was detected a few times. J is TRBJ1-2 and V is TRBV7-3; 8 nucleotides agree with TRBD1. The CDR3 spans 13 residues. Germline-derived CDR1 and CDR2 are SGHTA and FQGTGA. The junction had 2 bases not matched to a gene; V was cut back by 1 base and J by 7 bases. CDR3 sequence: CASSLIQGGGYTF. CDR3 DNA: TGTGCCAGCAGCTTAATACAGGGGGGTGGCTACACCTTC.

The rearrangement joins TRBV20-1 to TRBJ1-5; D remains ambiguous. Per the germline V gene, CDR1 is DFQATT and CDR2 is SNEGSKA (reference sequence). Trimming took 1 base from V and 8 from J, leaving 12 bases between them. The CDR3 covers 13 residues. The CDR3 loop is CSARAAAGEPQHF. The CDR3 nucleotides read TGCAGTGCTAGAGCTGCGGCTGGGGAGCCCCAGCATTTT.

The chain recombines TRBV20-1 with TRBJ2-7; D perhaps matches TRBD2 (5 bases). Germline V CDR1 and CDR2: DFQATT, SNEGSKA (reference sequence). The CDR3 sequence is 13 residues long. Trimming stripped 3 bases from V and 2 bases from J, with 11 bases between. CDR3 nucleotide sequence: TGCAGTGCTAGGGAAGGTAGCGCCTACGAGCAGTACGTC. Translated, it gives CSAREGSAYEQYV.

Ten or more counts support this clonotype. As DNA, the CDR3 is TGTGCCACAGCTCCATCGGGGGGCACCGGGGAGCTGTTTTTT. This sequence encodes CATAPSGGTGELFF. V gene TRBV10-3 combines with J gene TRBJ2-2; 7 bases are a match to TRBD2. V gave up 10 bases and J gave up 4 bases; unmatched junction bases: 9. This CDR3 has 14 amino acids. The V gene's germline CDR1 is ENHRY and CDR2 SYGVKD.

CDR3 DNA: TGTGCCAGCATCCTAAATAGCAATCAGCCCCAGCATTTT. Translated, it gives CASILNSNQPQHF. This chain uses TRBV7-9 with TRBJ1-5; D not resolved. The V end lost 7 bases, the J end lost 0 bases, and 7 bases lay between the germline ends. CDR1 is SEHNR, CDR2 FQNEAQ, per germline (reference sequence). The CDR3 extends over 13 amino acids. The full variable domain, with the rest looked up from reference TRBV7-9 and TRBJ1-5, is DTGVSQNPRHKITKRGQNVTFRCDPISEHNRLYWYRQTLGQGPEFLTYFQNEAQLEKSRLLSDRFSAERPKGSFSTLEIQRTEQGDSAMYLCASILNSNQPQHFGDGTRLSIL.

In its sample, this clonotype was seen a few times. This chain uses TRBV28 with TRBJ2-5, with D perhaps matching TRBD2 (7 bases). The CDR3 contains 16 residues. Germline CDR1 and CDR2: MDHEN and SYDVKM. V lost 10 bases to trimming and J lost 5 bases, with 26 bases between them. For the CDR3, the DNA is TGTGCCACCACCTTCCACCCCCAGGGGAGGGTGGAGACCCAGTACTTC. This translates into CATTFHPQGRVETQYF.

This clonotype has more than one count but fewer than ten. The CDR3 loop reads CASSQLGGVNTEAFF. The CDR3 DNA follows: TGCGCCAGCAGCCAACTCGGGGGGGTGAACACTGAAGCTTTCTTT. The J gene is TRBJ1-1, the V gene TRBV4-1; the D gene is possibly TRBD1 (5 bases). V was pared by 2 bases and J by 0 bases, with 10 bases between. CDR3 size: 15 residues. Germline lookup yields CDR1 MGHRA and CDR2 YSYEKL.